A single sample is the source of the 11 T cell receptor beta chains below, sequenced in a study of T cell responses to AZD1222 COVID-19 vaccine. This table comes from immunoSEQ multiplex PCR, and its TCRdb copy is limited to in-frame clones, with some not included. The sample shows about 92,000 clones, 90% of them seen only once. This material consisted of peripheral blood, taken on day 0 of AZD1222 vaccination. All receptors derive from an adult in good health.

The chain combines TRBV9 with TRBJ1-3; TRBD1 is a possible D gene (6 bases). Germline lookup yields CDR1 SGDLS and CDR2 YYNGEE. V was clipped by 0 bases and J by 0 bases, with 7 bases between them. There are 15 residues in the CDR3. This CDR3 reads CASSVVGGSGNTIYF. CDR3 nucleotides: TGTGCCAGCAGCGTAGTAGGGGGCTCTGGAAACACCATATATTTT.

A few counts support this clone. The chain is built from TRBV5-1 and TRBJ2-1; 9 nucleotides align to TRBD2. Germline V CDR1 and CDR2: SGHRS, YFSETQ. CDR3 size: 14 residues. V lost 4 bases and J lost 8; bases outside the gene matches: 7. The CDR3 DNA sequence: TGCGCCAGCAGCGGACTAGCGATATCAGATGAGCAGTTCTTC. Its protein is CASSGLAISDEQFF. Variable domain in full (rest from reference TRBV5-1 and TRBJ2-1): KAGVTQTPRYLIKTRGQQVTLSCSPISGHRSVSWYQQTPGQGLQFLFEYFSETQRNKGNFPGRFSGRQFSNSRSEMNVSTLELGDSALYLCASSGLAISDEQFFGPGTRLTVL.

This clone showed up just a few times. Here the CDR3 DNA reads TGTGCCAGTACCCCTGCAGGGGCGGATGAGCAGTACTTC. Protein: CASTPAGADEQYF. The chain combines TRBV28 with TRBJ2-7; tentative D call: TRBD1 (6 bases). This CDR3 contains 13 residues. Germline V gene lookup returns CDR1 MDHEN and CDR2 SYDVKM. V was trimmed by 9 bases and J by 7 bases, leaving 19 bases between them. Full variable domain (rest looked up from reference TRBV28 and TRBJ2-7): DVKVTQSSRYLVKRTGEKVFLECVQDMDHENMFWYRQDPGLGLRLIYFSYDVKMKEKGDIPEGYSVSREKKERFSLILESASTNQTSMYLCASTPAGADEQYFGPGTRLTVT.

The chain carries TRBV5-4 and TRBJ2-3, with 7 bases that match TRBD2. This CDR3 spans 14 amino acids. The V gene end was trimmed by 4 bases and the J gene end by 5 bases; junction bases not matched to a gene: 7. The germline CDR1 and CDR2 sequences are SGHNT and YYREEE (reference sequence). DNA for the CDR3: TGTGCCAGCAGCCTTGGACTAGGTGGAGATACGCAGTATTTT. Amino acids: CASSLGLGGDTQYF. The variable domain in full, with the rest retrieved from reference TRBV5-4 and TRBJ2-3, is ETGVTQSPTHLIKTRGQQVTLRCSSQSGHNTVSWYQQALGQGPQFIFQYYREEENGRGNFPPRFSGLQFPNYSSELNVNALELDDSALYLCASSLGLGGDTQYFGPGTRLTVL.

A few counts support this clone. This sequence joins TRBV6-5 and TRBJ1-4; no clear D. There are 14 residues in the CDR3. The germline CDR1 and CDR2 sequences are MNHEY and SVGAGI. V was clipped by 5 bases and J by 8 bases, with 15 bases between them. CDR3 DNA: TGTGCCAGCAGTCTGCGAGGTGGGGAGGAAAAACTGTTTTTT. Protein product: CASSLRGGEEKLFF.

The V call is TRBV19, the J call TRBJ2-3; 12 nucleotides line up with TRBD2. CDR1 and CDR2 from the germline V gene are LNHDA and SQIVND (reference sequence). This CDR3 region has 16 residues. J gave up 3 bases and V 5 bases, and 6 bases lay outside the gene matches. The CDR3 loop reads CASSSKTSGRTDTQYF. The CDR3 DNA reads TGTGCCAGTAGTTCGAAGACTAGCGGGAGAACAGATACGCAGTATTTT.

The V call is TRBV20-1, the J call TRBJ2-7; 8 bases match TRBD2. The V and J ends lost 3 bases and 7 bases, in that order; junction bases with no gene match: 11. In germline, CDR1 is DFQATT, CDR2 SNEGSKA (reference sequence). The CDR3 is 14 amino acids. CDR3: CSASVLAVVEEQYF. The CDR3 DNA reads TGCAGTGCTAGTGTACTAGCGGTGGTGGAAGAGCAGTACTTC.

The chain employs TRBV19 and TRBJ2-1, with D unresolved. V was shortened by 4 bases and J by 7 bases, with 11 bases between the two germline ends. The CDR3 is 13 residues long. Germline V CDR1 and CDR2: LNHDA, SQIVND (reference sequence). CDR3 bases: TGTGCCAGTAGTACCCAGTCTAGTAATGAGCAGTTCTTC. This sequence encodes CASSTQSSNEQFF.

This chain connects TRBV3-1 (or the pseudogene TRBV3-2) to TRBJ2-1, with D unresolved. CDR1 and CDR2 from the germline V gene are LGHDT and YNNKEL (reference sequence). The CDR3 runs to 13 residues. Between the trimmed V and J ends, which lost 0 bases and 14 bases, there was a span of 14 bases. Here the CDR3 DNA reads TGTGCCAGCAGCCAAGATCGACAACGGAGAAAGTTCTTC. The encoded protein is CASSQDRQRRKFF.

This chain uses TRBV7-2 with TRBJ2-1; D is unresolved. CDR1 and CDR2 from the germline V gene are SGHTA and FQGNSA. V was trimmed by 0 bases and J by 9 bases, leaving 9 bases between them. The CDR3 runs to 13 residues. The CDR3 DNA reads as TGTGCCAGCAGCTTAGCGGGCCCCAGTGAGCAGTTCTTC. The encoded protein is CASSLAGPSEQFF.

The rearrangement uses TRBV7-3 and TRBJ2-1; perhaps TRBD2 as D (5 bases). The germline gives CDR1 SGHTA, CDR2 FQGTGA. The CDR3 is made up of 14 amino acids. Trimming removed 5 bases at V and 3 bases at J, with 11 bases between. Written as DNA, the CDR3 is TGTGCCAGCAGCATCGGACTGGACTACAATGAGCAGTTCTTC. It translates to CASSIGLDYNEQFF.